This T cell receptor (beta chain) stems from a study of blood T cell repertoires in COVID-19. Study-level background: There were acute and convalescent COVID-19 samples, and they came from the United States, Italy and Spain. The cDNA or gDNA used as material had been derived from T cells, B-cell-depleted T cells, or PBMCs.

This CDR3 contains 13 residues. Per the germline V gene, CDR1 is SGHDT and CDR2 is YYEEEE. V was trimmed by 3 bases and J by 3 bases, leaving 9 bases between them. Original handling: How many nucleated cells were present was estimated from reference gene primer amplification. Sequenced by immunoSEQ multiplex PCR; TCRdb stores in-frame clones only, minus some. Clone size and the V and J calls come from that table; the DNA yielded D and trimming. Of roughly 280,000 clones in the sample, around 90% are singletons; the top ten hold around 2.1%. This sequence was found in a man aged 50-59 years with acute or convalescent COVID-19. Sample: peripheral blood. The chain couples TRBV5-6 to TRBJ1-2; D is undetermined. CDR3 nucleotide sequence: TGTGCCAGCAGCTCCTGGGCCCACTATGGCTACACCTTC. This encodes CASSSWAHYGYTF.